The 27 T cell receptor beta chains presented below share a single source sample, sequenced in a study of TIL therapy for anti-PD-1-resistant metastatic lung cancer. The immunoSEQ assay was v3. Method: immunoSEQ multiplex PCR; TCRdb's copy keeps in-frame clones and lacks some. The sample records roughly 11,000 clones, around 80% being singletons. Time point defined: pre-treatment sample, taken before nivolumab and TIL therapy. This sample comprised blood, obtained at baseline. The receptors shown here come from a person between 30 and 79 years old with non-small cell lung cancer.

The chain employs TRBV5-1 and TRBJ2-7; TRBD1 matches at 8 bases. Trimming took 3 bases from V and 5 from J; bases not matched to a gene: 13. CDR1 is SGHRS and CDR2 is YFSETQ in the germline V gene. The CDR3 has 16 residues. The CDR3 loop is CASSSLTGVILNEQYF. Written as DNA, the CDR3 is TGCGCCAGCAGCTCCCTGACAGGGGTTATCCTGAACGAGCAGTACTTC.

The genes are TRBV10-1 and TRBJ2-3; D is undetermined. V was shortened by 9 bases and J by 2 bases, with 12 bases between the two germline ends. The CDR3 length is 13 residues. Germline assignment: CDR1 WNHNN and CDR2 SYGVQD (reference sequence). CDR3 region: CASARVITDTQYF. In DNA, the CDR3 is TGCGCCAGTGCTCGGGTGATCACAGATACGCAGTATTTT.

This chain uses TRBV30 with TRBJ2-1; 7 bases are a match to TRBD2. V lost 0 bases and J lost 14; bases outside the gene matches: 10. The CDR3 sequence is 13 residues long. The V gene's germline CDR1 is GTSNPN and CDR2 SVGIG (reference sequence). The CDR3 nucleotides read TGTGCCTGGAGTGTATTTACAGGCGGGAGAGAGTTCTTC. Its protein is CAWSVFTGGREFF.

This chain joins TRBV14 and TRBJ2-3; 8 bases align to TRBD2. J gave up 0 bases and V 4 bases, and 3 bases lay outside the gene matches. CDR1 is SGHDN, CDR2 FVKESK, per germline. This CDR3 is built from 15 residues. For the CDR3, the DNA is TGTGCCAGCAGCCCTAGCGGGCGGAGCACAGATACGCAGTATTTT. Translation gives CASSPSGRSTDTQYF.

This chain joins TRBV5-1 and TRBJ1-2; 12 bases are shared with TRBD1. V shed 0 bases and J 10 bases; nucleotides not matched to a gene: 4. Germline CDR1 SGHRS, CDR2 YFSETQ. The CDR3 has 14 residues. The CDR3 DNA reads TGCGCCAGCAGCTTGGCGGGGACAGGGGGCTACTACACCTTC. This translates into CASSLAGTGGYYTF.

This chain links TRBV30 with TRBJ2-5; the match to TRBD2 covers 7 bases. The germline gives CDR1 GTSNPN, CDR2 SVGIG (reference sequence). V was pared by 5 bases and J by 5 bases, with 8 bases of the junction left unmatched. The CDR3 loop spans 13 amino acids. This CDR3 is CAWQRDHQETQYF. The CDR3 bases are TGTGCCTGGCAGCGGGACCATCAGGAGACCCAGTACTTC.

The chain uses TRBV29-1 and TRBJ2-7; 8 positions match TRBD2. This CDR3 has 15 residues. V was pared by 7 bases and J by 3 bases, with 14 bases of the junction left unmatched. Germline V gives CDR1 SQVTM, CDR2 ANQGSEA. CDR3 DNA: TGCAGCGCAGACAACGAAGCGGGAGTGGGCTACGAGCAGTACTTC. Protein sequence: CSADNEAGVGYEQYF.

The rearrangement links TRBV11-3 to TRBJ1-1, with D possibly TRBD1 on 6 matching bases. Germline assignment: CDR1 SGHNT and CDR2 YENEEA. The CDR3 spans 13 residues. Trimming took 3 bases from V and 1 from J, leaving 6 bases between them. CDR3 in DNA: TGTGCCAGCAGCTTGGGGGCGAACACTGAAGCTTTCTTT. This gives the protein CASSLGANTEAFF.

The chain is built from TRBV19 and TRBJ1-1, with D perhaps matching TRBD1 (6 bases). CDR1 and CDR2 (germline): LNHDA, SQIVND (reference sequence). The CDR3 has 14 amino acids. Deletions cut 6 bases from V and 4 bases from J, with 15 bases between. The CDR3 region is CASRGQGTGTEAFF. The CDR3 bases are TGTGCCAGTAGGGGCCAGGGGACCGGCACTGAAGCTTTCTTT.

CDR3 bases: TGTGCCAGCAGCCCCGGACAGGTCCTATTCTACACCTTC. Translation: CASSPGQVLFYTF. The chain uses TRBV7-2 and TRBJ1-2, with 7 positions matching TRBD1. CDR3 length: 13 amino acids. V lost 5 bases to trimming and J lost 10 bases; unmatched junction nucleotides: 10. Per the germline V gene, CDR1 is SGHTA and CDR2 is FQGNSA.

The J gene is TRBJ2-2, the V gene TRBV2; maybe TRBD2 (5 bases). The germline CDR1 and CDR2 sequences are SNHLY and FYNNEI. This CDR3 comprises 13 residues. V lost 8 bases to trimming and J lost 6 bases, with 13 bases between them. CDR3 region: CASARTEAGELFF. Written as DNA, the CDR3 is TGTGCCAGCGCACGGACTGAGGCCGGGGAGCTGTTTTTT.

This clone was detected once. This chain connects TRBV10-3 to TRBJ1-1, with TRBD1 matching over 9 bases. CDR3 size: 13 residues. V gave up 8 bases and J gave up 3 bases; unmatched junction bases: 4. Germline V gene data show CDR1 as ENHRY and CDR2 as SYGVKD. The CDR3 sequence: CAILGQGHTEAFF. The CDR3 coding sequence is TGTGCCATCCTGGGACAGGGACACACTGAAGCTTTCTTT.

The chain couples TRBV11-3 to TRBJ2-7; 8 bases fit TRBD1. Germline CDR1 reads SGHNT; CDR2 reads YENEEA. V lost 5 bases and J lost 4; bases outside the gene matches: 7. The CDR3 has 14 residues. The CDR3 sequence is CASSDWTGRYEQYF. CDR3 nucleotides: TGTGCCAGCAGCGATTGGACAGGGCGGTACGAGCAGTACTTC.

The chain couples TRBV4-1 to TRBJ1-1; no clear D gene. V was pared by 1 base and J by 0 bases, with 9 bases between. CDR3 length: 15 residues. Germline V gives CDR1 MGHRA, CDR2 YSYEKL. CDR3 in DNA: TGCGCCAGCAGCCAAGGACCCAGCCTGAACACTGAAGCTTTCTTT. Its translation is CASSQGPSLNTEAFF.

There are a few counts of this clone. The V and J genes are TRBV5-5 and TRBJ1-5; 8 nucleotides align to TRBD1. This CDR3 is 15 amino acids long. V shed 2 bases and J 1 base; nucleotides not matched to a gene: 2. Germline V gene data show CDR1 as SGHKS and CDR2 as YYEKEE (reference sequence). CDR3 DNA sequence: TGTGCCAGCAGCTTCCAGGGGGCGAGCAATCAGCCCCAGCATTTT. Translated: CASSFQGASNQPQHF.

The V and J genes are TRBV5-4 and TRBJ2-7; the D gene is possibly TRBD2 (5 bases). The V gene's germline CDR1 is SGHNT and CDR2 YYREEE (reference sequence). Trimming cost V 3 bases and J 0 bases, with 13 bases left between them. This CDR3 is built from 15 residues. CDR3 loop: CASSSWTGYSYEQYF. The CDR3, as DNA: TGTGCCAGCAGCTCGTGGACTGGCTACTCCTACGAGCAGTACTTC.

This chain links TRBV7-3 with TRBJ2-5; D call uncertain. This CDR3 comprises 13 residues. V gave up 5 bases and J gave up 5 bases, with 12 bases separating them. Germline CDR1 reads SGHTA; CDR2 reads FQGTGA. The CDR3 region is CASSPEVGETQYF. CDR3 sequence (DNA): TGTGCCAGCAGCCCGGAAGTTGGGGAGACCCAGTACTTC.

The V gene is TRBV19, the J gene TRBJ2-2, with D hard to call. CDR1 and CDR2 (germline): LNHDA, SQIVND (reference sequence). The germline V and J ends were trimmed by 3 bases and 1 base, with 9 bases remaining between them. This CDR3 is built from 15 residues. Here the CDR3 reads CASSMNEMNTGELFF. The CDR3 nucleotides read TGTGCCAGTAGTATGAACGAAATGAACACCGGGGAGCTGTTTTTT.

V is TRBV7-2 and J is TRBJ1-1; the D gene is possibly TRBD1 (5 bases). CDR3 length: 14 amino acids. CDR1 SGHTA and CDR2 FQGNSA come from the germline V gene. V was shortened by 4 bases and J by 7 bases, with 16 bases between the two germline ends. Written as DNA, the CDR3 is TGTGCCAGCAGCTCAATGTGGGGGTTCGGTGAAGCTTTCTTT. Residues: CASSSMWGFGEAFF.

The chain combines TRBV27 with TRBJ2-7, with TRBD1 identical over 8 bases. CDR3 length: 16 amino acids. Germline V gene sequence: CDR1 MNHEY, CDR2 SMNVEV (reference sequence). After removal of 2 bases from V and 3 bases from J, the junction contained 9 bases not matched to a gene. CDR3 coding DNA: TGTGCCAGCAGTTTAGTCTCCGGGACAGGACGCTACGAGCAGTACTTC. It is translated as CASSLVSGTGRYEQYF.

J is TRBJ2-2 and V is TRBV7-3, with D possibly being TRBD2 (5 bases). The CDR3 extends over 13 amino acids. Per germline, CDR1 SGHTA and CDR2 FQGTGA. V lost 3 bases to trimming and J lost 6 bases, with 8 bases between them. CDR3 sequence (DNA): TGTGCCAGCAGCTTTTCTAGCCCCGGGGAGCTGTTTTTT. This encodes CASSFSSPGELFF.

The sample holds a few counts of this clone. CDR3 sequence: CASSIVNGPYEQYF. As DNA, the CDR3 is TGTGCCAGTAGTATAGTTAACGGACCCTACGAGCAGTACTTC. The V call is TRBV19, the J call TRBJ2-7; no firm D call. V was shortened by 1 base and J by 2 bases, with 9 bases between the two germline ends. Germline-derived CDR1 and CDR2 are LNHDA and SQIVND (reference sequence). CDR3 length: 14 residues.

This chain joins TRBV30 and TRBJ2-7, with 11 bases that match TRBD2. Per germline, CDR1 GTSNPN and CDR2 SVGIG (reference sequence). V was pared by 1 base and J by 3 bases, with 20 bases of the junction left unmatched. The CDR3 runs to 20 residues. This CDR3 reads CAWSASPGLAAPGSLYEQYF. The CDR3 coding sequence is TGTGCCTGGAGTGCATCCCCGGGACTAGCGGCCCCCGGATCGCTCTACGAGCAGTACTTC.

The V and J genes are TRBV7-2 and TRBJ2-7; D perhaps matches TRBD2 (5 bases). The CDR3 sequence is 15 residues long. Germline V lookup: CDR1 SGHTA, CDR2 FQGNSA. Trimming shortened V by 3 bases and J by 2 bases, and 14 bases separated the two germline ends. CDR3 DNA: TGTGCCAGCAGCTTTAGCGCCACAGAACCCTACGAGCAGTACTTC. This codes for CASSFSATEPYEQYF.

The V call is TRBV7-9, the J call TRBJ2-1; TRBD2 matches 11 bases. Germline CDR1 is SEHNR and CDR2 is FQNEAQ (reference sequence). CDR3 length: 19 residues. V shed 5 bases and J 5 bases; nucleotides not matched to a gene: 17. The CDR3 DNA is TGTGCCAGCAGCCAAGATAACTCCCTGTTGACTAGCGGGGACAATGAGCAGTTCTTC. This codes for CASSQDNSLLTSGDNEQFF.

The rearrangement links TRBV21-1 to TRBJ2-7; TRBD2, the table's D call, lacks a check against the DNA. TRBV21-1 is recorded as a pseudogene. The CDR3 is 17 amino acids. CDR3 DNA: TGTGCCAGCAGCAAAGTTTACGAGACTAGCGGATTCTACGAGCAGTACTTC. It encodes CASSKVYETSGFYEQYF.

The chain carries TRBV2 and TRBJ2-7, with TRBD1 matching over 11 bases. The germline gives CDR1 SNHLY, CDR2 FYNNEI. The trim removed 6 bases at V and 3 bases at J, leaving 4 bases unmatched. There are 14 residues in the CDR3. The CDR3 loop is CASRLDRGLYEQYF. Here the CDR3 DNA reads TGTGCCAGCAGGTTGGACAGGGGGCTCTACGAGCAGTACTTC.